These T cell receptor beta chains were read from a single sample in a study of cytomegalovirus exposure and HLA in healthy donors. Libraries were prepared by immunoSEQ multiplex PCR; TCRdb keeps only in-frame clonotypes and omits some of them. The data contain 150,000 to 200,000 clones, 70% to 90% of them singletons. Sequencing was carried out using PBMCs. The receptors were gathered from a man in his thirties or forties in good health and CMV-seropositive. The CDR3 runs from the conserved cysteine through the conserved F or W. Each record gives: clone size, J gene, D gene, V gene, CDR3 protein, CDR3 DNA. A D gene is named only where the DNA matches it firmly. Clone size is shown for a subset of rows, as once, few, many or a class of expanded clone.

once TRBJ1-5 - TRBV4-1 CASSQGAQGEWPQHF TGCGCCAGCAGCCAAGGGGCGCAGGGCGAATGGCCCCAGCATTTT
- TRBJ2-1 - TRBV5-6 CASSLRSNEQFF TGTGCCAGCAGCTTGCGGAGCAATGAGCAGTTCTTC
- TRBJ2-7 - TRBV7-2 CASSLGFSSYEQYF TGTGCCAGCAGCTTAGGGTTTAGCTCCTACGAGCAGTACTTC
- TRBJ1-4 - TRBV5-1 CASSLTGRGEKLFF TGCGCCAGCAGCTTAACAGGGAGGGGTGAAAAACTGTTTTTT
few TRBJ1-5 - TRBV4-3 CASSRSLGGNQPQHF TGCGCCAGCAGCCGGAGCCTCGGAGGGAATCAGCCCCAGCATTTT
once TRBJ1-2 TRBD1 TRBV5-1 CASSPPKSGQGHYGYTF TGCGCCAGCAGCCCGCCTAAATCCGGACAGGGGCACTATGGCTACACCTTC
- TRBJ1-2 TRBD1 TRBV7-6 CASSLGGTGSGGYTF TGTGCCAGCAGCTTAGGCGGGACAGGAAGTGGAGGCTACACCTTC
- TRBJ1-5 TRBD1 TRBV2 CAIRDRDNQPQHF TGTGCCATCCGGGACAGGGACAATCAGCCCCAGCATTTT
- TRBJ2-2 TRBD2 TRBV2 CASRGLAAGELFF TGTGCCAGCAGGGGACTAGCGGCCGGGGAGCTGTTTTTT
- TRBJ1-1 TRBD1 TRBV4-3 CASSQEGQGFTEAFF TGCGCCAGCAGCCAAGAAGGACAGGGATTCACTGAAGCTTTCTTT
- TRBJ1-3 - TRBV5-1 CASSLAPVSSGNTIYF TGCGCCAGCAGCTTGGCTCCAGTCTCCTCTGGAAACACCATATATTTT
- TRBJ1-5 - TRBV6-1 CASSEARPQPQHF TGTGCCAGCAGTGAAGCCAGGCCTCAGCCCCAGCATTTT
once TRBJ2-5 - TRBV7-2 CASSLNRGGGRETQYF TGTGCCAGCAGCCTGAATCGAGGGGGGGGCCGGGAGACCCAGTACTTC
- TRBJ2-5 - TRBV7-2 CASSPAGGRETQYF TGTGCCAGCAGCCCAGCAGGGGGGCGGGAGACCCAGTACTTC
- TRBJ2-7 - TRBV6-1 CASNKSGLTSYEQYF TGTGCCAGCAACAAATCGGGACTCACGTCCTACGAGCAGTACTTC
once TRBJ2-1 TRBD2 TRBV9 CASSGGGGSFDEQFF TGTGCCAGCAGCGGGGGCGGGGGGAGTTTCGATGAGCAGTTCTTC
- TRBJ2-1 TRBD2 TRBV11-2 CASSPRPPTSGRNNEQFF TGTGCCAGCAGCCCCCGCCCCCCGACTAGCGGGCGGAACAATGAGCAGTTCTTC
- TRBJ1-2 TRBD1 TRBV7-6 CASSFSGGYGYTF TGTGCCAGCAGCTTTTCAGGGGGCTATGGCTACACCTTC
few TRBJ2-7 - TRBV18 CASSPRTAGEQYF TGTGCCAGCTCACCCCGGACAGCCGGCGAGCAGTACTTC
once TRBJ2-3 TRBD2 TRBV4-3 CASSHEPSGALSTDTQYF TGCGCCAGCAGCCATGAGCCTAGCGGGGCCCTAAGCACAGATACGCAGTATTTT
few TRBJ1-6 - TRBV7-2 CASSFQSGALHF TGTGCCAGCAGCTTCCAGAGCGGGGCCCTCCACTTT
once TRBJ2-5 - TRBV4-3 CASSQSLTTIRGETQYF TGCGCCAGCAGCCAATCTCTAACTACGATAAGGGGAGAGACCCAGTACTTC
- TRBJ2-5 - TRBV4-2 CASSSEMQETQYF TGTGCCAGCAGCTCTGAGATGCAAGAGACCCAGTACTTC
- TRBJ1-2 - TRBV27 CASSTSGFYGYTF TGTGCCAGCAGTACTTCAGGTTTCTATGGCTACACCTTC
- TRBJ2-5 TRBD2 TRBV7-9 CASSPTSGEETQYF TGTGCCAGCAGCCCAACTAGCGGGGAAGAGACCCAGTACTTC
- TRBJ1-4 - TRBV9 CASSVDGAGTTNEKLFF TGTGCCAGCAGCGTAGACGGCGCAGGGACAACTAATGAAAAACTGTTTTTT
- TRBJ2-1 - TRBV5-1 CASSLHPPGEQFF TGCGCCAGCAGCCTGCACCCGCCGGGTGAGCAGTTCTTC
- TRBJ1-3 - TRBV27 CASSPPPSGSGNTIYF TGTGCCAGCAGTCCCCCCCCCAGCGGCTCTGGAAACACCATATATTTT
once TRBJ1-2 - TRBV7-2 CASSLTEGGGYGYTF TGTGCCAGCAGCTTAACGGAGGGAGGAGGCTATGGCTACACCTTC
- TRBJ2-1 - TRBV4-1 CASSEYRVGINEQFF TGCGCCAGCAGCGAATACAGGGTGGGTATTAATGAGCAGTTCTTC